The 32 T cell receptor beta chains in this list originate from one sample, sequenced in a study of cytomegalovirus exposure and HLA in healthy donors. Profiled with immunoSEQ multiplex PCR; TCRdb holds only in-frame clones, not every one. The sample includes about 220,000 clones, approximately 86% of them seen just once. Sequences were obtained from PBMCs. Receptors were obtained from a woman younger than 30 in good health and CMV-seronegative.

V usage is TRBV14 and J usage is TRBJ2-7; TRBD1 matches at 7 bases. The germline gives CDR1 SGHDN, CDR2 FVKESK. V shed 0 bases, J shed 2 bases, and the junction held 10 bases outside the gene matches. The CDR3 runs 17 residues. CDR3 region: CASSQDLGTAVPYEQYF. CDR3 coding DNA: TGTGCCAGCAGCCAAGATCTCGGGACAGCCGTTCCCTACGAGCAGTACTTC.

The chain carries TRBV14 and TRBJ2-1, with D tentatively TRBD2 (6 bases). The CDR3 runs to 14 residues. Deletions cut 4 bases from V and 1 base from J, with 8 bases between. Germline CDR1 reads SGHDN; CDR2 reads FVKESK. This chain's CDR3 is CASSRRDSYNEQFF. CDR3 sequence (DNA): TGTGCCAGCAGCCGGCGGGATTCCTACAATGAGCAGTTCTTC.

This chain uses TRBV28 with TRBJ1-1; D is unclear. Germline CDR1 is MDHEN and CDR2 is SYDVKM. Trimming removed 2 bases at V and 4 bases at J, with 14 bases between. This CDR3 contains 15 residues. CDR3 sequence reads: CASSLKLSVVTEAFF. The CDR3 DNA follows: TGTGCCAGCAGTTTAAAGCTCAGCGTGGTCACTGAAGCTTTCTTT.

The rearrangement links TRBV27 to TRBJ1-4; no firm D call. There are 14 residues in the CDR3. V was trimmed by 5 bases and J by 4 bases, leaving 11 bases between them. CDR1 and CDR2 from the germline V gene are MNHEY and SMNVEV (reference sequence). The CDR3 loop reads CASSTQLHNEKLFF. CDR3 nucleotides: TGTGCCAGCAGTACACAGCTACATAATGAAAAACTGTTTTTT.

V gene TRBV6-1 combines with J gene TRBJ2-7; 9 nucleotides agree with TRBD1. Germline CDR1 is MNHNS and CDR2 is SASEGT. Trimming removed 0 bases from V and 7 bases from J; junction bases left unmatched: 16. The CDR3 loop spans 18 amino acids. The CDR3 DNA reads as TGTGCCAGCAGTGAAGCCATAAACAGGGGGCACTGGTCGGGAGAGCAGTACTTC. Translation gives CASSEAINRGHWSGEQYF.

The chain combines TRBV6-1 with TRBJ1-2; D may be TRBD1 (5 bases). Germline V gene data show CDR1 as MNHNS and CDR2 as SASEGT. Trimming left V 5 bases short and J 4 bases short, with 11 bases between. CDR3 length: 13 amino acids. The CDR3 here is CASSPQEIYGYTF. CDR3 in DNA: TGTGCCAGCAGTCCACAGGAGATCTATGGCTACACCTTC.

In nucleotides, the CDR3 is TGTGCCACCAGCAGAGAACAGGGTGTAAGAGATACGCAGTATTTT. Translating it yields CATSREQGVRDTQYF. The V call is TRBV15, the J call TRBJ2-3; TRBD1 might be the D (6 bases). With 0 bases removed from V and 5 bases from J, the gap between germline ends came to 12 bases. This CDR3 has 15 amino acids. The germline gives CDR1 LNHNV, CDR2 YYDKDF (reference sequence).

The J gene is TRBJ1-2, the V gene TRBV28; possibly TRBD1 for D (6 bases). V was clipped by 6 bases and J by 4 bases, with 21 bases between them. This CDR3 has 16 residues. Germline loops: CDR1 MDHEN, CDR2 SYDVKM. The CDR3 DNA reads TGTGCCAGCAGCCGCGGGGGGGGGCGATCACGCTATGGCTACACCTTC. Translated, it gives CASSRGGGRSRYGYTF.

CDR3 residues: CASSGGRREKLFF. The CDR3, as DNA: TGTGCCAGCAGCGGTGGGCGTCGGGAAAAACTGTTTTTT. The chain recombines TRBV5-6 with TRBJ1-4; D gene unclear. The germline V and J ends were trimmed by 4 bases and 8 bases, with 12 bases remaining between them. This CDR3 is built from 13 residues. The germline V gene has CDR1 SGHDT and CDR2 YYEEEE. Based on the CDR3 plus reference TRBV5-6 and TRBJ1-4, the full variable domain is DAGVTQSPTHLIKTRGQQVTLRCSPKSGHDTVSWYQQALGQGPQFIFQYYEEEERQRGNFPDRFSGHQFPNYSSELNVNALLLGDSALYLCASSGGRREKLFFGSGTQLSVL.

The chain joins TRBV28 to TRBJ1-1, with TRBD1 identical over 8 bases. J lost 2 bases, V lost 2 bases, and 10 bases had no gene match. The germline V gene has CDR1 MDHEN and CDR2 SYDVKM. The CDR3 totals 17 residues. For the CDR3, the DNA is TGTGCCAGCAGTTTAAATCAGGGGGCAGGAAGTAACACTGAAGCTTTCTTT. Its translation is CASSLNQGAGSNTEAFF.

The chain uses TRBV6-1 and TRBJ2-1; 11 bases align to TRBD2. V was pared by 7 bases and J by 6 bases, with 5 bases of the junction left unmatched. The CDR3 is 14 residues long. In germline, CDR1 is MNHNS, CDR2 SASEGT. CDR3 nucleotide sequence: TGTGCCAGCAAAGTAGCGGGAGGGTCCAATGAGCAGTTCTTC. It encodes CASKVAGGSNEQFF.

This clone was recorded only once. V usage is TRBV28 and J usage is TRBJ2-5; tentative D call: TRBD2 (6 bases). The germline V gene has CDR1 MDHEN and CDR2 SYDVKM. This CDR3 is 17 amino acids long. Trimming removed 6 bases from V and 2 bases from J, with 22 bases in between. CDR3 DNA: TGTGCCAGCAGGGAGCCGTTGGGGGGTGCAGTACAAGAGACCCAGTACTTC. Its protein is CASREPLGGAVQETQYF.

The chain recombines TRBV6-1 with TRBJ2-7; possible D gene TRBD2, 5 bases. The CDR3 totals 15 residues. The V and J ends lost 1 base and 1 base respectively, with 11 bases between them. Germline V gives CDR1 MNHNS, CDR2 SASEGT. This CDR3 reads CASSEGLPGSYEQYF. Here the CDR3 DNA reads TGTGCCAGCAGTGAAGGGCTCCCGGGGTCCTACGAGCAGTACTTC.

The chain combines TRBV5-1 with TRBJ2-3; 8 nucleotides line up with TRBD2. Germline CDR1 reads SGHRS; CDR2 reads YFSETQ. CDR3 length equals 15 residues. With 1 base clipped from V and 7 bases from J, the junction kept 8 bases outside the gene matches. CDR3 residues: CASSLWSAGDNTQYF. For the CDR3, the DNA is TGCGCCAGCAGCTTGTGGTCAGCGGGAGATAATACGCAGTATTTT. The full variable domain, with the rest looked up from reference TRBV5-1 and TRBJ2-3, is KAGVTQTPRYLIKTRGQQVTLSCSPISGHRSVSWYQQTPGQGLQFLFEYFSETQRNKGNFPGRFSGRQFSNSRSEMNVSTLELGDSALYLCASSLWSAGDNTQYFGPGTRLTVL.

CDR3 amino acids: CATSRERQGRHNEQFF. CDR3 in DNA: TGTGCCACCAGCAGAGAAAGACAGGGTAGACACAATGAGCAGTTCTTC. The gene calls are TRBV15 and TRBJ2-1, with TRBD1 identical over 7 bases. The germline V gene encodes CDR1 LNHNV and CDR2 YYDKDF (reference sequence). The trim removed 0 bases at V and 5 bases at J, leaving 7 bases unmatched. The CDR3 has 16 amino acids.

This chain connects TRBV29-1 to TRBJ2-5; 8 bases line up with TRBD2. V was clipped by 0 bases and J by 2 bases; unmatched bases: 11. The CDR3 loop spans 17 amino acids. In germline, CDR1 is SQVTM, CDR2 ANQGSEA. Written as DNA, the CDR3 is TGCAGCGTTGAAGATTCTAGCGGGTCTCGGGTACAAGAGACCCAGTACTTC. The encoded protein is CSVEDSSGSRVQETQYF. Complete variable domain (other parts from reference TRBV29-1 and TRBJ2-5): SAVISQKPSRDICQRGTSLTIQCQVDSQVTMMFWYRQQPGQSLTLIATANQGSEATYESGFVIDKFPISRPNLTFSTLTVSNMSPEDSSIYLCSVEDSSGSRVQETQYFGPGTRLLVL.

V is TRBV10-2 and J is TRBJ1-1; D possibly corresponds to TRBD1 (6 bases). The CDR3 is made up of 16 amino acids. Between the trimmed V and J ends, which lost 8 bases and 5 bases, there was a span of 24 bases. From germline, CDR1 is WSHSY and CDR2 SAAADI. This CDR3 is CASGGTGSGDGTEAFF. As DNA, the CDR3 is TGCGCCAGCGGCGGAACGGGCTCAGGGGATGGGACTGAAGCTTTCTTT.

The DNA for the CDR3 is TGTGCCAGCAGTAGGAGGGTAGCGGGAATTCCCGATACGCAGTATTTT. Translating gives CASSRRVAGIPDTQYF. The chain is built from TRBV11-2 and TRBJ2-3; 8 bases match TRBD2. There are 16 residues in the CDR3. Losses at the gene ends were 6 bases for V and 6 bases for J; bases not matched to a gene: 14. Germline assignment: CDR1 SGHAT and CDR2 FQNNGV.

The rearrangement uses TRBV27 and TRBJ1-2, with 7 bases that match TRBD1. Germline CDR1 MNHEY, CDR2 SMNVEV (reference sequence). The CDR3 has 13 amino acids. V lost 6 bases to trimming and J lost 4 bases; unmatched junction nucleotides: 5. CDR3 residues: CASSRDSLYGYTF. The CDR3 DNA sequence: TGTGCCAGCAGCAGGGACAGCCTCTATGGCTACACCTTC.

This chain uses TRBV5-4 with TRBJ2-7; weak D call: TRBD2 (5 bases). This CDR3 has 15 amino acids. Germline CDR1 is SGHNT and CDR2 is YYREEE (reference sequence). V lost 4 bases, J lost 0 bases, and 14 bases lay in between. The CDR3 loop reads CASSESAGSSYEQYF. Written as DNA, the CDR3 is TGTGCCAGCAGCGAATCCGCGGGTAGCTCCTACGAGCAGTACTTC.

V gene TRBV5-4 combines with J gene TRBJ2-3, with TRBD1 as a possible D gene (5 bases). The CDR3 has 13 residues. Trimming took off 4 bases at V and 5 bases at J, with 11 bases between the two ends. Germline V gives CDR1 SGHNT, CDR2 YYREEE (reference sequence). The CDR3 nucleotides read TGTGCCAGCAGCACCCCGACAGAAGATACGCAGTATTTT. Its protein is CASSTPTEDTQYF.

V and J are TRBV28 and TRBJ2-7; D ambiguous. The CDR3 runs to 16 residues. Trimming pared 6 bases from V and 0 bases from J, leaving 18 bases between. Germline V CDR1 and CDR2: MDHEN, SYDVKM. CDR3 in DNA: TGTGCCAGCAGGACGAGGCGACCGAGGAGCTCCTACGAGCAGTACTTC. Translated: CASRTRRPRSSYEQYF.

Only a few counts were recorded for this clone. An end of the junction differs from the germline gene, which may be a read error. The chain combines TRBV5-1 with TRBJ2-7; D may be TRBD1 (5 bases). Looked up from germline, CDR1 is SGHRS and CDR2 is YFSETQ. This CDR3 region has 14 residues. CDR3 bases: TGCGCCAGCCGCTTGGGGCCGAGGTCCTACGAGCAGTACTTC. This codes for CASRLGPRSYEQYF.

The V call is TRBV28, the J call TRBJ2-1, with D uncertain. The CDR3 is made up of 14 amino acids. Trimming removed 9 bases at V and 7 bases at J, with 19 bases between. Looked up from germline, CDR1 is MDHEN and CDR2 is SYDVKM. In DNA form, the CDR3 reads TGTGCCAGTTCCCCCGGGTTCCTGATGAATGAGCAGTTCTTC. Encoded protein: CASSPGFLMNEQFF.

The rearrangement joins TRBV30 to TRBJ2-5; TRBD1 aligns across 7 bases. Looked up from germline, CDR1 is GTSNPN and CDR2 is SVGIG (reference sequence). The CDR3 loop spans 13 amino acids. With V trimmed by 5 bases and J by 5 bases, 8 bases remained unmatched. CDR3 sequence: CAWGSTGTETQYF. For the CDR3, the DNA is TGTGCCTGGGGCTCGACAGGGACCGAGACCCAGTACTTC.

The chain employs TRBV28 and TRBJ2-3; 8 nucleotides align to TRBD1. The CDR3 extends over 16 amino acids. Looked up from germline, CDR1 is MDHEN and CDR2 is SYDVKM. The V segment lost 3 bases and the J segment 2 bases; nucleotides outside the gene matches: 7. CDR3 coding DNA: TGTGCCAGCAGTTTTCAGGCAGGGGGCGACACAGATACGCAGTATTTT. Translation gives CASSFQAGGDTDTQYF.

The gene calls are TRBV4-1 and TRBJ2-1; 7 bases align to TRBD1. The V and J ends lost 6 bases and 2 bases, in that order; junction bases with no gene match: 7. In germline, CDR1 is MGHRA, CDR2 YSYEKL. This CDR3 spans 15 amino acids. CDR3 residues: CASSSTGDPYNEQFF. The CDR3 region has the DNA TGCGCCAGCAGTAGCACAGGGGACCCCTACAATGAGCAGTTCTTC.

This rearrangement joins TRBV27 to TRBJ2-7; D is possibly TRBD2 (6 bases). Germline V gives CDR1 MNHEY, CDR2 SMNVEV (reference sequence). This CDR3 comprises 17 residues. V gave up 4 bases and J gave up 0 bases, with 19 bases separating them. For the CDR3, the DNA is TGTGCCAGCAGTTCCACGGGACTGGGTGCGTACTCCTACGAGCAGTACTTC. Amino acids: CASSSTGLGAYSYEQYF.

The CDR3 is CASSGLAGGSDTGELFF. In DNA form, the CDR3 reads TGTGCCAGCAGTGGACTAGCGGGGGGGTCGGACACCGGGGAGCTGTTTTTT. The chain employs TRBV6-1 and TRBJ2-2, with TRBD2 identical over 14 bases. V shed 4 bases, J shed 3 bases, and the junction held 4 bases outside the gene matches. The germline gives CDR1 MNHNS, CDR2 SASEGT. There are 17 residues in the CDR3.

This chain links TRBV2 with TRBJ1-2, with D perhaps matching TRBD1 (5 bases). V shed 3 bases and J shed 4 bases, with 9 bases lying between them. Germline V gives CDR1 SNHLY, CDR2 FYNNEI. The CDR3 totals 13 residues. Written as DNA, the CDR3 is TGTGCCAGCAGTGACGGGCAGGGCTATGGCTACACCTTC. This encodes CASSDGQGYGYTF. Using reference TRBV2 and TRBJ1-2 for the parts outside the CDR3, the full variable domain is EPEVTQTPSHQVTQMGQEVILRCVPISNHLYFYWYRQILGQKVEFLVSFYNNEISEKSEIFDDQFSVERPDGSNFTLKIRSTKLEDSAMYFCASSDGQGYGYTFGSGTRLTVV.

The rearrangement uses TRBV5-1 and TRBJ2-7; a possible D gene is TRBD2 (6 bases). CDR1 and CDR2 (germline): SGHRS, YFSETQ. The CDR3 sequence is 15 residues long. V was shortened by 0 bases and J by 6 bases, with 16 bases between the two germline ends. The CDR3 DNA reads TGCGCCAGCAGCTTGGAATCTAGCGTTCCGGGCGAGCAGTACTTC. Its protein is CASSLESSVPGEQYF.

This chain connects TRBV4-1 to TRBJ2-1, with TRBD1 matching 9 bases. V trimming: 6 bases; J trimming: 9 bases; junction bases outside the gene matches: 6. Looked up from germline, CDR1 is MGHRA and CDR2 is YSYEKL. The CDR3 has 13 residues. CDR3 in amino acids: CASRETGGAEQFF. The CDR3, as DNA: TGCGCCAGCAGGGAAACAGGGGGCGCTGAGCAGTTCTTC.